What follows is one T cell receptor (beta chain) and its context. The source of the sample is a study of T cell changes during pregnancy in multiple sclerosis. Measured with immunoSEQ multiplex PCR; TCRdb has only the in-frame clones, and not every one. The sample lists 79,000 or so clones; around 94% were seen once. The V and J ends lost 1 base and 3 bases, in that order; junction bases with no gene match: 11. Germline assignment: CDR1 SGHAT and CDR2 FQNNGV. The CDR3 spans 17 residues. The material sequenced was CD4+ T cells from peripheral blood mononuclear cells, taken before pregnancy. The V and J genes are TRBV11-2 and TRBJ1-2; TRBD1 matches at 7 bases. This receptor was taken from a female donor with multiple sclerosis, enrolled in a pregnancy study. CDR3 sequence reads: CASSLGPHRGGDYGYTF. As DNA, the CDR3 is TGTGCCAGCAGCTTAGGCCCTCACAGGGGTGGGGACTATGGCTACACCTTC.